A single sample is the source of the 16 T cell receptor beta chains below, sequenced in a study of shared clonotypes between healthy human individuals. Here immunoSEQ multiplex PCR was the method, and the copy in TCRdb shows in-frame clones only, minus some. The sample yields over a million clones, 95% to 99% seen once. The sequencing sample was made of naive CD4+ T cells sorted from blood. Regarding subset: CD45RA+ positively selected. The receptors were sampled from a man aged 25 to 40 in good health.

This chain uses TRBV25-1 with TRBJ2-7, with unresolved D. Germline loops: CDR1 MGHDK, CDR2 SYGVNS. The CDR3 spans 14 residues. The germline V and J ends were trimmed by 7 bases and 1 base, with 14 bases remaining between them. This CDR3 is CASTSTRASYEQYF. The CDR3 DNA reads TGTGCCAGCACCTCGACCCGAGCATCCTACGAGCAGTACTTC.

This chain uses TRBV27 with TRBJ2-7, with TRBD2 matching 10 bases. Germline assignment: CDR1 MNHEY and CDR2 SMNVEV (reference sequence). The junction had 12 bases not matched to a gene; V was cut back by 3 bases and J by 4 bases. This CDR3 contains 17 residues. The CDR3 loop is CASSFRYQPTSGYEQYF. CDR3 DNA: TGTGCCAGCAGTTTCCGATACCAACCGACTAGCGGGTACGAGCAGTACTTC.

The chain uses TRBV5-1 and TRBJ2-1; D might be TRBD1 (5 bases). V was trimmed by 0 bases and J by 4 bases, leaving 8 bases between them. Germline CDR1 is SGHRS and CDR2 is YFSETQ. The CDR3 is 14 amino acids. The CDR3 DNA is TGCGCCAGCAGCTTGGCGGCAGGGTACAATGAGCAGTTCTTC. Protein sequence: CASSLAAGYNEQFF.

The chain has TRBV9 and TRBJ1-4; D remains ambiguous. The CDR3 covers 15 residues. Germline-derived CDR1 and CDR2 are SGDLS and YYNGEE. Trimming took 4 bases from V and 5 from J, leaving 15 bases between them. The CDR3 DNA sequence: TGTGCCAGCAGCCCCCGACCTTCCGAGAATGAAAAACTGTTTTTT. Amino acid sequence: CASSPRPSENEKLFF. Filled out from reference TRBV9 and TRBJ1-4, the complete variable domain reads DSGVTQTPKHLITATGQRVTLRCSPRSGDLSVYWYQQSLDQGLQFLIQYYNGEERAKGNILERFSAQQFPDLHSELNLSSLELGDSALYFCASSPRPSENEKLFFGSGTQLSVL.

The V and J genes are TRBV18 and TRBJ2-7, with a tentative D call TRBD2 (6 bases). Germline V lookup: CDR1 KGHSH, CDR2 LQKENI. V was cut by 0 bases and J by 0 bases, with 18 bases left in between. The CDR3 spans 18 residues. CDR3 sequence reads: CASSPPGLLTTSSYEQYF. CDR3 coding DNA: TGTGCCAGCTCACCACCGGGACTCCTAACTACCAGCTCCTACGAGCAGTACTTC.

The chain joins TRBV6-1 to TRBJ2-7; TRBD2 matches at 8 bases. The CDR3 covers 14 residues. With 7 bases clipped from V and 1 base from J, the junction kept 6 bases outside the gene matches. The germline gives CDR1 MNHNS, CDR2 SASEGT. This CDR3 is CASKPGLVSYEQYF. As DNA, the CDR3 is TGTGCCAGCAAACCGGGACTAGTTTCCTACGAGCAGTACTTC.

This CDR3 is CASSLIPGIGGEQYF. The CDR3 coding sequence is TGTGCCAGCAGCTTAATCCCGGGGATCGGGGGCGAGCAGTACTTC. The chain employs TRBV27 and TRBJ2-7, with a possible D match to TRBD2 (6 bases). Germline CDR1 is MNHEY and CDR2 is SMNVEV (reference sequence). This CDR3 comprises 15 residues. V lost 6 bases and J lost 6, with 21 bases in between.

The chain recombines TRBV15 with TRBJ2-2; no definite D call. Germline loops: CDR1 LNHNV, CDR2 YYDKDF (reference sequence). This CDR3 region has 15 residues. The V gene lost 0 bases and the J gene lost 1 base, with 6 bases spanning the gap. CDR3 amino acids: CATSRDRMNTGELFF. CDR3 sequence (DNA): TGTGCCACCAGCAGAGATCGAATGAACACCGGGGAGCTGTTTTTT.

The rearrangement joins TRBV6-1 to TRBJ2-1; 8 bases are shared with TRBD2. The CDR3 totals 15 residues. Germline-derived CDR1 and CDR2 are MNHNS and SASEGT. Unmatched junction bases numbered 9, after V lost 4 bases and J lost 7 bases. CDR3 residues: CASSAASGSRNEQFF. The CDR3 DNA follows: TGTGCCAGCAGTGCGGCTAGCGGGTCTCGAAATGAGCAGTTCTTC.

CDR3 DNA sequence: TGTGCCAGCTCACCACCGGTATTTGGGGAGCTGTTTTTT. Translated, it gives CASSPPVFGELFF. This chain joins TRBV18 and TRBJ2-2; D gene unclear. CDR3 length: 13 residues. Trimming took 0 bases from V and 8 from J, leaving 7 bases between them. The germline V gene encodes CDR1 KGHSH and CDR2 LQKENI.

CDR3 in amino acids: CASSPGPVSSYEQYF. The CDR3 nucleotides are TGTGCCAGCAGCCCAGGGCCTGTAAGCTCCTACGAGCAGTACTTC. V is TRBV7-2 and J is TRBJ2-7, with a weak D call TRBD1 (5 bases). Trimming removed 5 bases from V and 0 bases from J, with 14 bases in between. Per the germline V gene, CDR1 is SGHTA and CDR2 is FQGNSA. The CDR3 runs 15 residues. Supplemented by reference TRBV7-2 and TRBJ2-7, the full variable domain reads GAGVSQSPSNKVTEKGKDVELRCDPISGHTALYWYRQSLGQGLEFLIYFQGNSAPDKSGLPSDRFSAERTGGSVSTLTIQRTQQEDSAVYLCASSPGPVSSYEQYFGPGTRLTVT.

For this clone: This specimen includes other DNA sequences encoding the same CDR3. V usage is TRBV15 and J usage is TRBJ2-7, with 7 bases matching TRBD1. The germline V gene has CDR1 LNHNV and CDR2 YYDKDF (reference sequence). The CDR3 covers 13 residues. Unmatched junction bases numbered 0, after V lost 3 bases and J lost 1 base. The CDR3 coding sequence is TGTGCCACCAGCAGGGACAGGTCCTACGAGCAGTACTTC. It yields the protein CATSRDRSYEQYF.

CDR3 DNA sequence: TGTGCCAGTAGTATCTGGGGGACATGGCTTGAAGAGCAGTTCTTC. It translates to CASSIWGTWLEEQFF. The gene calls are TRBV19 and TRBJ2-1, with a possible D match to TRBD1 (6 bases). The ends were cut back, 3 bases at V and 10 bases at J, with 19 bases in the middle. The CDR3 runs to 15 residues. CDR1 and CDR2 from the germline V gene are LNHDA and SQIVND (reference sequence).

The chain is built from TRBV18 and TRBJ1-5, with 8 bases lining up with TRBD1. The CDR3 extends over 15 amino acids. Germline V gene sequence: CDR1 KGHSH, CDR2 LQKENI. Trimming took 8 bases from V and 5 from J; bases not matched to a gene: 11. CDR3: CASTETGASDQPQHF. The CDR3 coding sequence is TGTGCCAGCACCGAGACAGGGGCGTCGGATCAGCCCCAGCATTTT.

The chain is built from TRBV2 and TRBJ2-1; possible D gene TRBD2, 6 bases. Germline V gene sequence: CDR1 SNHLY, CDR2 FYNNEI. The CDR3 totals 13 residues. Trimming shortened V by 6 bases and J by 4 bases, and 10 bases separated the two germline ends. The CDR3 loop is CASSRGLYNEQFF. In DNA, the CDR3 is TGTGCCAGCAGCCGGGGACTTTACAATGAGCAGTTCTTC.

The V call is TRBV19, the J call TRBJ1-1; D unresolved. V gave up 5 bases and J gave up 7 bases, with 17 bases separating them. Germline values: CDR1 LNHDA, CDR2 SQIVND (reference sequence). This CDR3 is built from 14 residues. The CDR3 reads CASSPTPVGGEAFF. The CDR3 region has the DNA TGTGCCAGTAGTCCAACCCCCGTTGGTGGTGAAGCTTTCTTT.